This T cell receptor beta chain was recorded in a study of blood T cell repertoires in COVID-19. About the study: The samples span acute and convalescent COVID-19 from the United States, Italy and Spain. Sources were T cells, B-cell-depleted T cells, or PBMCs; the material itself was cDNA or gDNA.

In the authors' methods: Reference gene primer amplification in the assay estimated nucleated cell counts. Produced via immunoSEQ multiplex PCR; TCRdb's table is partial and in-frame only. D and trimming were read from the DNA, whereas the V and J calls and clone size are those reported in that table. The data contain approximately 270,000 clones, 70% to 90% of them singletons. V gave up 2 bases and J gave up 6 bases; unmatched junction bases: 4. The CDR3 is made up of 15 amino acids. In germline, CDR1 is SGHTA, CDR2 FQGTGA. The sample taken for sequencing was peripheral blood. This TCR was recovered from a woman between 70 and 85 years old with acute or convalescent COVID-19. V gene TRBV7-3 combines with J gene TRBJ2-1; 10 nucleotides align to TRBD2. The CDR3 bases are TGTGCCAGCAGCTTACTAGCGGGGGCCCTCAATGAGCAGTTCTTC. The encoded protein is CASSLLAGALNEQFF.